These T cell receptor beta chains were read from a single sample in a study of T cell responses to AZD1222 COVID-19 vaccine. Using immunoSEQ multiplex PCR, the repertoire was profiled, and TCRdb retains in-frame clones only, with some absent. The sample records 120,000 or so clones, over 75% being singletons. The sample consisted of peripheral blood, taken on day 0 of AZD1222 vaccination. The receptors derive from an adult in good health. CDR3s include the opening cysteine and the closing phenylalanine or tryptophan. The D gene is left open where the match is weak. Clone sizes are given selectively: once, few, many, or a class where the clone is expanded.

v_call	j_call	d_call	clone_size	cdr3_aa	cdr3_nt
TRBV7-8	TRBJ1-1	.	.	CASSFPGVVGTEAFF	TGTGCCAGCAGCTTCCCTGGGGTGGTCGGGACTGAAGCTTTCTTT
TRBV7-2	TRBJ2-1	.	.	CASSFLSEQFF	TGTGCCAGCAGCTTCCTGAGCGAGCAGTTCTTC
TRBV9	TRBJ1-3	TRBD1	.	CASGTGTGSSGNTIYF	TGTGCCTCGGGCACCGGGACAGGGAGCTCTGGAAACACCATATATTTT
TRBV6-5	TRBJ1-6	.	.	CASSGGNSPLHF	TGTGCCAGCAGCGGGGGTAATTCACCCCTCCACTTT
TRBV28	TRBJ2-3	TRBD1	.	CASGTGGSTDTQYF	TGTGCCAGCGGGACAGGGGGGTCCACAGATACGCAGTATTTT
TRBV3-1/TRBV3-2	TRBJ1-5	.	once	CASSPSGGNQPQHF	TGTGCCAGCAGCCCCTCGGGGGGCAATCAGCCCCAGCATTTT
TRBV2	TRBJ1-3	TRBD1	.	CASSPGTGGSGNTIYF	TGTGCCAGCAGCCCCGGGACAGGGGGCTCTGGAAACACCATATATTTT
TRBV29-1	TRBJ1-1	.	.	CSVGGRKNTEAFF	TGCAGCGTTGGGGGCAGGAAGAACACTGAAGCTTTCTTT
TRBV15	TRBJ1-1	.	few	CATSRDPPGGANTEAFF	TGTGCCACCAGCAGAGACCCCCCGGGGGGGGCGAACACTGAAGCTTTCTTT
TRBV4-1	TRBJ2-7	.	.	CASSHPDNSYEQYF	TGCGCCAGCAGCCACCCCGACAACTCCTACGAGCAGTACTTC